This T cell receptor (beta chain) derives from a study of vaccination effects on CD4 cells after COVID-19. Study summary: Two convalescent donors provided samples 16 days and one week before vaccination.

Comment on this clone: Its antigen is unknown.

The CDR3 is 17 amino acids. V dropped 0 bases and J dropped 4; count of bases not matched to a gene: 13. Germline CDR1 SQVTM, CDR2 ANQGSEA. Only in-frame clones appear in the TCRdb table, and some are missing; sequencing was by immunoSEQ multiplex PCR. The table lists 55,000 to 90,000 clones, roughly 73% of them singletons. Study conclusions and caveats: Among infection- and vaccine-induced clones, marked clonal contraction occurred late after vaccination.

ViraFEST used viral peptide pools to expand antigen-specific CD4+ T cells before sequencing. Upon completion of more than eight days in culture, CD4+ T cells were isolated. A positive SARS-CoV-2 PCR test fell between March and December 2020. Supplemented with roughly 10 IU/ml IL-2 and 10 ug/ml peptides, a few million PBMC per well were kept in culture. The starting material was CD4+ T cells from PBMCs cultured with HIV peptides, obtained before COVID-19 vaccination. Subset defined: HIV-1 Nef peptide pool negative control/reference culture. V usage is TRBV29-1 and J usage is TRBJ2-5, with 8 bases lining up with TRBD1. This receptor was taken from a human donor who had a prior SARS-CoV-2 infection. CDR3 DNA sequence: TGCAGCGTTGAAGATCCCGGGACAGGAGGACCCCTAGAGACCCAGTACTTC. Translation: CSVEDPGTGGPLETQYF.